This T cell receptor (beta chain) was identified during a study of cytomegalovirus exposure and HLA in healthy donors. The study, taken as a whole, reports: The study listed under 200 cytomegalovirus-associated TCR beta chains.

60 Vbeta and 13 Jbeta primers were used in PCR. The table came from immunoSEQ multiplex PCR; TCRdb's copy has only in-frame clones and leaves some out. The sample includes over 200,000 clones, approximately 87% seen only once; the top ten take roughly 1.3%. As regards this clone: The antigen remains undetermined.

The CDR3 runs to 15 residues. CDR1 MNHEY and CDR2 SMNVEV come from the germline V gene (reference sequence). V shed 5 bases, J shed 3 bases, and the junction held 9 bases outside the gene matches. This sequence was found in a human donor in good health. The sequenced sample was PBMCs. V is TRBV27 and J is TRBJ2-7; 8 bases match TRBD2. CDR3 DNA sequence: TGTGCCAGCAGTCTCCACTTAGCGGGAAGCTACGAGCAGTACTTC. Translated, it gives CASSLHLAGSYEQYF.